Below, 30 T cell receptor beta chains from the same sample are listed, as sequenced in a study of response to subunit inactivated influenza vaccine. From the RT-PCR reads, TCRdb called clonotypes with MiXCR, one entry per CDR3 protein. The data show about 540,000 distinct CDR3 sequences, 20% to 25% seen once. Another study also made use of these data, one on T cells expressing NK-cell markers. Per that study: Beta-chain TCR cDNA was generated via 5'RACE template switching with UMIs.

Here the sequenced sample was CD4+ T cells sorted from PBMCs, taken 11 to 12 days after vaccination. The receptor source for this set is a man aged 50-59 years who received an inactivated influenza vaccine.

This clonotype was recorded a few times. This rearrangement joins TRBV10-2 to TRBJ2-6; D is undetermined. CDR3 size: 15 residues. The germline V gene encodes CDR1 WSHSY and CDR2 SAAADI. Trimming removed 7 bases from V and 0 bases from J, with 10 bases in between. In DNA, the CDR3 is TGCGCCAGCATAGAGGATAGCTCTGGGGCCAACGTCCTGACTTTC. Its translation: CASIEDSSGANVLTF.

This clonotype was seen a few times. This sequence joins TRBV6-1 and TRBJ1-2; 8 positions match TRBD1. Germline CDR1 is MNHNS and CDR2 is SASEGT. The CDR3 loop spans 13 amino acids. Germline trimming cut 3 bases from V and 8 bases from J; bases unmatched to any gene: 5. DNA for the CDR3: TGTGCCAGCAGTGAGACAGGGGTTCGGGGCTACACCTTC. Amino acid sequence: CASSETGVRGYTF.

This clonotype was counted only a few times. The chain has TRBV10-3 and TRBJ1-1; D possibly corresponds to TRBD1 (6 bases). The CDR3 is 13 amino acids. The V end lost 11 bases, the J end lost 4 bases, and 17 bases lay between the germline ends. Germline V gene sequence: CDR1 ENHRY, CDR2 SYGVKD. CDR3 DNA sequence: TGTGCCGCCCGGACAGAGGAGAGCACTGAAGCTTTCTTT. This translates into CAARTEESTEAFF.

The chain joins TRBV5-1 to TRBJ2-7, with a tentative D call TRBD1 (5 bases). The germline V and J ends were trimmed by 0 bases and 2 bases, with 12 bases remaining between them. The CDR3 runs to 15 residues. Germline assignment: CDR1 SGHRS and CDR2 YFSETQ. CDR3 amino acids: CASSLGETATYEQYF. Here the CDR3 DNA reads TGCGCCAGCAGCTTGGGAGAGACAGCAACCTACGAGCAGTACTTC.

This clonotype was seen only a few times. V and J are TRBV11-3 and TRBJ2-3; D is unresolved. The CDR3 sequence is 13 residues long. Germline V lookup: CDR1 SGHNT, CDR2 YENEEA. Deletions cut 5 bases from V and 3 bases from J, with 9 bases between. The CDR3 loop reads CASSTATTDTQYF. The DNA for the CDR3 is TGTGCCAGCAGCACCGCAACGACAGATACGCAGTATTTT.

The chain is built from TRBV28 and TRBJ2-1; 7 bases align to TRBD1. J gave up 1 base and V 6 bases, and 9 bases lay outside the gene matches. From germline, CDR1 is MDHEN and CDR2 SYDVKM. This CDR3 region has 16 residues. The CDR3 DNA is TGTGCCAGCAGGGGTGGGACAGAAGTTTCCTACAATGAGCAGTTCTTC. This translates into CASRGGTEVSYNEQFF.

The chain links TRBV4-1 to TRBJ2-7; 13 bases fit TRBD2. The V gene's germline CDR1 is MGHRA and CDR2 YSYEKL. V shed 4 bases and J 7 bases; nucleotides not matched to a gene: 7. This CDR3 contains 15 residues. The CDR3 loop is CASSPGLAGVWEQYF. The CDR3 DNA is TGCGCCAGCAGCCCCGGACTAGCGGGAGTTTGGGAGCAGTACTTC.

This clonotype occurred a few times. The chain combines TRBV20-1 with TRBJ2-1, with TRBD2 as a possible D gene (5 bases). The germline V gene has CDR1 DFQATT and CDR2 SNEGSKA (reference sequence). This CDR3 has 12 amino acids. V was pared by 1 base and J by 10 bases, with 11 bases between. The chain's CDR3 is CSARVGVEEQFF. CDR3 coding DNA: TGCAGTGCTAGAGTCGGGGTGGAGGAGCAGTTCTTC.

In this sample, this clonotype turned up many times. This sequence joins TRBV27 and TRBJ2-2; D is undetermined. The CDR3 runs to 13 residues. The germline V and J ends were trimmed by 6 bases and 5 bases, with 10 bases remaining between them. Per germline, CDR1 MNHEY and CDR2 SMNVEV (reference sequence). The CDR3 nucleotides read TGTGCCAGCAGCCCAGTTTTTACCGGGGAGCTGTTTTTT. It specifies CASSPVFTGELFF.

This clonotype was counted a few times. The chain's CDR3 is CASSFLGGRYTEAFF. CDR3 DNA: TGTGCCAGCAGTTTTCTTGGGGGCAGGTACACTGAAGCTTTCTTT. This chain connects TRBV27 to TRBJ1-1; D possibly corresponds to TRBD1 (6 bases). This CDR3 contains 15 residues. The V end lost 3 bases, the J end lost 3 bases, and 14 bases lay between the germline ends. The germline gives CDR1 MNHEY, CDR2 SMNVEV (reference sequence).

The chain recombines TRBV11-2 with TRBJ2-7; 9 bases agree with TRBD1. CDR3 length: 18 amino acids. In germline, CDR1 is SGHAT, CDR2 FQNNGV. J lost 3 bases, V lost 2 bases, and 14 bases had no gene match. Here the CDR3 reads CASSLKTGGVSRFYEQYF. DNA of the CDR3: TGTGCCAGCAGCTTAAAAACAGGGGGCGTATCTCGATTCTACGAGCAGTACTTC.

V usage is TRBV5-1 and J usage is TRBJ2-3; 8 bases match TRBD2. Germline loops: CDR1 SGHRS, CDR2 YFSETQ. The CDR3 loop spans 19 amino acids. Unmatched junction bases numbered 16, after V lost 2 bases and J lost 2 bases. CDR3 sequence reads: CASSLTATGSGTLTDTQYF. The CDR3 DNA follows: TGCGCCAGCAGCTTAACGGCCACGGGTAGCGGGACCCTCACAGATACGCAGTATTTT. The full variable domain, completed using reference TRBV5-1 and TRBJ2-3, is KAGVTQTPRYLIKTRGQQVTLSCSPISGHRSVSWYQQTPGQGLQFLFEYFSETQRNKGNFPGRFSGRQFSNSRSEMNVSTLELGDSALYLCASSLTATGSGTLTDTQYFGPGTRLTVL.

This chain links TRBV7-2 with TRBJ2-4; the D is unclear. The CDR3 has 14 amino acids. Germline assignment: CDR1 SGHTA and CDR2 FQGNSA. Trimming took off 1 base at V and 3 bases at J, with 7 bases between the two ends. This CDR3 is CASSLVTSKNIQYF. As DNA, the CDR3 is TGTGCCAGCAGCTTAGTTACAAGCAAAAACATTCAGTACTTC.

This chain links TRBV12-3 or TRBV12-4 with TRBJ1-1; no definite D call. V was pared by 3 bases and J by 7 bases, with 9 bases between. This CDR3 is 12 amino acids long. CDR3 amino acids: CASSFWSYEAFF. DNA for the CDR3: TGTGCCAGCAGTTTCTGGTCTTATGAAGCTTTCTTT.

The rearrangement links TRBV20-1 to TRBJ1-1, with TRBD1 matching 7 bases. Germline CDR1 DFQATT, CDR2 SNEGSKA (reference sequence). The CDR3 length is 10 residues. The CDR3 loop reads CRATGTEAFF. The CDR3 DNA reads as TGCAGGGCGACAGGGACTGAAGCTTTCTTT.

In its sample, this clonotype was seen many times. V gene TRBV4-3 combines with J gene TRBJ2-3, with D unclear. V shed 3 bases and J shed 6 bases, with 7 bases lying between them. Per germline, CDR1 LGHNA and CDR2 YSLEER. The CDR3 length is 12 residues. CDR3 sequence reads: CASSHTRDTQYF. DNA of the CDR3: TGCGCCAGCAGCCATACGAGGGATACGCAGTATTTT.

As regards this clonotype: The junction departs from germline at one end; a sequencing error may be responsible. The gene calls are TRBV20-1 and TRBJ2-3; D is possibly TRBD1 or TRBD2 (7 bases each). Germline values: CDR1 DFQATT, CDR2 SNEGSKA (reference sequence). The CDR3 is 12 residues long. The CDR3 sequence: CSVARGTDAQYF. As DNA, the CDR3 is TGCAGTGTCGCGCGGGGGACAGATGCGCAGTATTTT.

V usage is TRBV7-7 and J usage is TRBJ2-7; 11 bases align to TRBD2. CDR1 and CDR2 (germline): SSHAT, FNYEAQ (reference sequence). The CDR3 runs 18 residues. V lost 1 base, J lost 1 base, and 9 bases stayed unmatched. The CDR3 bases are TGTGCCAGCAGCTTAGAACGACTAGCGGGAATTAGGTCCTACGAGCAGTACTTC. The encoded protein is CASSLERLAGIRSYEQYF.

This clonotype was found a few times. The J gene is TRBJ2-3, the V gene TRBV6-5; possibly TRBD1 or TRBD2 for D (5 bases each). This CDR3 has 13 residues. Trimming left V 4 bases short and J 7 bases short, with 12 bases between. The germline V gene encodes CDR1 MNHEY and CDR2 SVGAGI. Written as DNA, the CDR3 is TGTGCCAGCAGTTTGGAGAGGGGTAATACGCAGTATTTT. Translating gives CASSLERGNTQYF.

This chain joins TRBV12-3 or TRBV12-4 and TRBJ1-1; 10 bases line up with TRBD1. This CDR3 is 16 amino acids long. V trimming: 5 bases; J trimming: 6 bases; junction bases outside the gene matches: 12. CDR3 DNA: TGTGCCAGCAGTCCAAGGACAGGGGGTATGAATTCTGAAGCTTTCTTT. Protein: CASSPRTGGMNSEAFF.

The CDR3 loop reads CASSQAPGQYEQYF. The CDR3 bases are TGCGCCAGCAGCCAAGCCCCTGGACAGTACGAGCAGTACTTC. The chain links TRBV4-1 to TRBJ2-7, with D possibly being TRBD1 (6 bases). Looked up from germline, CDR1 is MGHRA and CDR2 is YSYEKL. V lost 1 base, J lost 4 bases, and 11 bases lay in between. The CDR3 is 14 amino acids.

The chain is built from TRBV29-1 and TRBJ2-3, with 8 nucleotides matching TRBD2. The germline V gene has CDR1 SQVTM and CDR2 ANQGSEA. This CDR3 region has 14 residues. After removal of 3 bases from V and 2 bases from J, the junction contained 4 bases not matched to a gene. This CDR3 is CSVEIGGATDTQYF. DNA of the CDR3: TGCAGCGTTGAGATCGGGGGGGCCACAGATACGCAGTATTTT.

This chain uses TRBV7-9 with TRBJ1-5; 7 positions agree with TRBD1. Germline V CDR1 and CDR2: SEHNR, FQNEAQ (reference sequence). With V trimmed by 5 bases and J by 3 bases, 7 bases remained unmatched. The CDR3 covers 15 residues. The CDR3 DNA follows: TGTGCCAGCAGCCCGGGGACAGTCTTCAATCAGCCCCAGCATTTT. Protein: CASSPGTVFNQPQHF.

In this sample, this clonotype turned up a few times. V is TRBV27 and J is TRBJ1-1; 8 nucleotides match TRBD1. The junction had 11 bases not matched to a gene; V was cut back by 2 bases and J by 0 bases. This CDR3 contains 18 residues. Germline CDR1 is MNHEY and CDR2 is SMNVEV (reference sequence). CDR3 residues: CASSLKTGGWELNTEAFF. The DNA for the CDR3 is TGTGCCAGCAGTTTAAAAACAGGGGGTTGGGAGTTGAACACTGAAGCTTTCTTT.

This clonotype was seen many times. CDR3 coding DNA: TGTGCCAGCAGTAACAATGAGCAGTTCTTC. Its translation: CASSNNEQFF. The rearrangement uses TRBV6-6 and TRBJ2-1; D is undetermined. Germline V gene lookup returns CDR1 MNHNY and CDR2 SVGAGI (reference sequence). Trimming took 5 bases from V and 5 from J, leaving 1 base between them. There are 10 residues in the CDR3.

Only a few counts were recorded for this clonotype. The chain's CDR3 is CASSTGIAGMDGYTF. Written as DNA, the CDR3 is TGTGCCAGCAGCACCGGAATCGCGGGGATGGATGGCTACACCTTC. V gene TRBV7-3 combines with J gene TRBJ1-2, with no clear D. The CDR3 has 15 residues. In germline, CDR1 is SGHTA, CDR2 FQGTGA. V lost 5 bases, J lost 6 bases, and 19 bases lay in between.

This clonotype was observed once. CDR3 amino acids: CASSPSGRVASGTDTQYF. DNA for the CDR3: TGTGCCAGCAGCCCATCAGGTCGGGTGGCTAGCGGCACAGATACGCAGTATTTT. The chain joins TRBV7-3 to TRBJ2-3; tentatively, D is TRBD2 (6 bases). The CDR3 contains 18 residues. V dropped 5 bases and J dropped 1 base, with 22 bases sitting between them. Germline lookup yields CDR1 SGHTA and CDR2 FQGTGA.

The rearrangement uses TRBV10-3 and TRBJ1-1; possibly TRBD1 for D (5 bases). Germline CDR1 and CDR2: ENHRY and SYGVKD. V was clipped by 4 bases and J by 4 bases, with 19 bases between them. CDR3 length: 16 residues. The CDR3 DNA sequence: TGTGCCATCAGTGGGGGAAGGGAGCAGGGTGTCACTGAAGCTTTCTTT. It translates to CAISGGREQGVTEAFF.

In this sample, this clonotype turned up many times. One junction end disagrees with the germline gene, perhaps due to a read error. The chain combines TRBV4-3 with TRBJ2-1; a possible D gene is TRBD2 (5 bases). CDR1 is LGHNA, CDR2 YSLEER, per germline. This CDR3 spans 15 amino acids. This CDR3 is CASSQEGGSYNEQFF. As DNA, the CDR3 is TGTGCCAGCAGCCAAGAGGGCGGCTCCTACAATGAGCAGTTCTTC.

This clonotype showed up just a few times. The chain has TRBV20-1 and TRBJ1-5; 7 bases are a match to TRBD1. V trimming: 3 bases; J trimming: 3 bases; junction bases outside the gene matches: 8. CDR1 is DFQATT and CDR2 is SNEGSKA in the germline V gene (reference sequence). The CDR3 runs to 15 residues. CDR3 loop: CSASAGTDLNQPQHF. The CDR3 DNA is TGCAGTGCTAGTGCCGGGACAGACCTCAATCAGCCCCAGCATTTT.